This is a list of T cell receptor beta chains from one sample in a study of shared clonotypes between healthy human individuals. TCRdb's table, derived via immunoSEQ multiplex PCR, lists solely in-frame clones and lacks some. In the table there are over 2 million clones, approximately 94% of which are singletons. Sequenced material: naive CD8+ T cells sorted from blood. These TCRs come from a man aged 18-30 years in good health. Both conserved end residues are part of each CDR3.

cdr3_length	v_call	j_call	cdr3_aa
16	TRBV5-6	TRBJ1-6	CASSLFGGSGNSPLHF
14	TRBV27	TRBJ2-7	CASSLGGEDYEQYF
19	TRBV5-6	TRBJ2-1	CASSFWTGGTGLGTDEQFF
16	TRBV5-1	TRBJ1-1	CASSLRLERTNTEAFF
15	TRBV5-6	TRBJ2-3	CASRRLVSSTDTQYF
13	TRBV9	TRBJ2-1	CASSPRRHNEQFF
14	TRBV11-2	TRBJ2-5	CASSLGISEETQYF
14	TRBV7-9	TRBJ1-1	CASSTLVRDTEAFF
14	TRBV7-6	TRBJ2-7	CASSLATGTYEQYF
15	TRBV5-1	TRBJ2-3	CASSSMGRAGDTQYF
13	TRBV27	TRBJ2-7	CASSLTGQGEQYF
17	TRBV5-6	TRBJ1-4	CASSLLQGEGTNEKLFF
15	TRBV13	TRBJ2-7	CASRTGTGGFYEQYF
14	TRBV13	TRBJ2-3	CASSFGRDPDTQYF
16	TRBV4-1	TRBJ2-3	CASSPYAAGGTDTQYF
18	TRBV10-3	TRBJ1-2	CAISEPYYRSGLDYGYTF
15	TRBV6-5	TRBJ2-3	CASSLSGGNTDTQYF
15	TRBV10-2	TRBJ2-7	CASSEAWGGPYEQYF
16	TRBV27	TRBJ2-1	CASSLSIEGWGNEQFF
15	TRBV6-1	TRBJ2-1	CASSDRAFSYNEQFF
14	TRBV27	TRBJ2-2	CASTLLGTTGELFF
11	TRBV10-3	TRBJ2-7	CAISEGDEQYF
13	TRBV27	TRBJ1-2	CASSMTGAQGYTF
14	TRBV2	TRBJ2-7	CASTPTGTNYEQYF
15	TRBV6-1	TRBJ2-3	CASSSGTGGGDTQYF
14	TRBV9	TRBJ1-2	CASSVADGVYGYTF
14	TRBV6-5	TRBJ2-7	CASSYSRWGGEQYF
14	TRBV29-1	TRBJ2-7	CSVELRGSYYEQYF
11	TRBV7-9	TRBJ2-7	CASSSAYEQYF
14	TRBV13	TRBJ2-2	CASSWRGGTGELFF
16	TRBV30	TRBJ2-7	CAWSPPRGQGDYEQYF
15	TRBV27	TRBJ2-7	CASSLLLAGVYEQYF
11	TRBV2	TRBJ1-4	CASNDHEKLFF
16	TRBV5-6	TRBJ2-1	CASSWKTSGSYNEQFF
14	TRBV11-3	TRBJ2-3	CASSLTSGSDTQYF
12	TRBV6-1	TRBJ1-1	CASSESGVEAFF
16	TRBV5-6	TRBJ1-2	CASSLWLTRISDGYTF
15	TRBV30	TRBJ1-5	CAWSVGTVSNQPQHF
13	TRBV27	TRBJ2-3	CASSGLLTDTQYF
16	TRBV6-1	TRBJ2-1	CASRERTSGRAKEQFF
13	TRBV5-1	TRBJ1-2	CASSSEPAYGYTF
14	TRBV9	TRBJ2-1	CASSPGLGVYEQFF
13	TRBV7-9	-	CASSSHSRYEQYF
13	TRBV29-1	TRBJ1-5	CSVGEGSNQPQHF
15	TRBV29-1	TRBJ2-1	CSVLGEERSYNEQFF
16	TRBV7-9	TRBJ2-1	CASREPGQGAYNEQFF
13	TRBV10-2	TRBJ1-2	CASSESGGDGYTF
13	TRBV29-1	TRBJ1-1	CSVEGQGDTEAFF
15	TRBV5-4	TRBJ2-2	CASSLSWGNTGELFF
17	TRBV4-3	TRBJ2-3	CASSQDLGWVGTDTQYF
14	TRBV11-2	TRBJ2-7	CASSPTGSSYEQYF
12	TRBV4-1	TRBJ2-1	CASSHVYSEQFF
13	TRBV27	TRBJ2-5	CASSLGGKETQYF
15	TRBV7-9	TRBJ2-5	CASSLVQGSEETQYF
15	TRBV7-2	TRBJ2-3	CASSLGTTSTDTQYF
14	TRBV9	TRBJ1-1	CASSVGTGDTEAFF
14	TRBV13	TRBJ2-5	CASSLAGERETQYF
15	TRBV7-2	TRBJ1-5	CASSLGMGFNQPQHF
12	TRBV25-1	TRBJ1-3	CASSESANTIYF